These 29 T cell receptor beta chains came from one sample sequenced in a study of CD8 T cells in ankylosing spondylitis. Broader study findings: There was a TCR beta motif, made of several highly homologous variants, that appeared characteristic of ankylosing spondylitis blood.

For these TCRs, the target antigens are not known. MiXCR, run by TCRdb on the 5' RACE reads, gives a single entry per CDR3 protein. The sample yields about 800,000 distinct CDR3 sequences, approximately 10% seen once. Sequencing was done on a sample of blood, either unsorted or a sorted T cell fraction (not recorded which). The receptors derive from a male donor with ankylosing spondylitis.

The V gene is TRBV28, the J gene TRBJ2-1; D may be TRBD1 or TRBD2 (5 bases each). The ends were cut back, 6 bases at V and 0 bases at J, with 15 bases in the middle. CDR3 length: 16 residues. CDR1 is MDHEN, CDR2 SYDVKM, per germline. CDR3 nucleotide sequence: TGTGCCAGCAGAAGGGGAGTTTTTTACTCCTACAATGAGCAGTTCTTC. Translating gives CASRRGVFYSYNEQFF.

This clonotype showed up just a few times. The rearrangement uses TRBV9 and TRBJ2-7; TRBD1 is a possible D gene (6 bases). V shed 5 bases and J shed 6 bases, with 18 bases lying between them. Germline values: CDR1 SGDLS, CDR2 YYNGEE. There are 14 residues in the CDR3. The DNA of the CDR3 is TGTGCCAGCAGGCGGACAGAGAATTCCCTCGAGCAGTACTTC. This encodes CASRRTENSLEQYF.

Details on this clonotype: The junction differs from germline at one of its ends, possibly a read error. This sequence joins TRBV12-3 or TRBV12-4 and TRBJ2-7; no clear D. CDR3 size: 12 residues. In DNA form, the CDR3 reads TGTGCCAGCAGTTTAGAGCACGCGAGGATCGAGTTC. It encodes CASSLEHARIEF.

The sample holds a few counts of this clonotype. The rearrangement links TRBV7-8 to TRBJ2-1; D ambiguous. Trimming pared 2 bases from V and 1 base from J, leaving 15 bases between. CDR1 and CDR2 (germline): SGHVS, FQNEAQ. The CDR3 has 17 amino acids. In DNA form, the CDR3 reads TGTGCCAGCAGCTTATATAACTATCCTATATCCTACAATGAGCAGTTCTTC. This gives the protein CASSLYNYPISYNEQFF.

The chain uses TRBV20-1 and TRBJ1-1, with no clear D. V lost 3 bases and J 1 base, leaving 6 bases between the germline ends. Germline CDR1 DFQATT, CDR2 SNEGSKA (reference sequence). CDR3 size: 12 residues. This chain's CDR3 is CSARKENTEAFF. CDR3 nucleotide sequence: TGCAGTGCTAGGAAGGAGAACACTGAAGCTTTCTTT.

The genes are TRBV18 and TRBJ2-5; D not certain. Germline CDR1 KGHSH, CDR2 LQKENI. The CDR3 loop spans 14 amino acids. With 3 bases removed from V and 1 base from J, the gap between germline ends came to 9 bases. CDR3 nucleotide sequence: TGTGCCAGCTCACCGAAAAGCATCCAAGAGACCCAGTACTTC. It codes for CASSPKSIQETQYF.

The rearrangement uses TRBV29-1 and TRBJ2-5, with 12 bases that match TRBD2. Germline CDR1 reads SQVTM; CDR2 reads ANQGSEA. The CDR3 has 15 residues. The V gene end was trimmed by 4 bases and the J gene end by 5 bases; junction bases not matched to a gene: 8. The DNA for the CDR3 is TGCAGCGTTGTTGGGGCTAGCGGGGGGGTTGAGACCCAGTACTTC. Encoded protein: CSVVGASGGVETQYF.

This clonotype has a handful of counts. This chain links TRBV5-6 with TRBJ2-1; 7 nucleotides align to TRBD2. Germline values: CDR1 SGHDT, CDR2 YYEEEE. This CDR3 spans 19 amino acids. With V trimmed by 0 bases and J by 3 bases, 15 bases remained unmatched. The CDR3 is CASSLGGLGWEGLYNEQFF. The DNA of the CDR3 is TGTGCCAGCAGCTTGGGAGGCCTGGGGTGGGAGGGCCTCTACAATGAGCAGTTCTTC.

This chain connects TRBV20-1 to TRBJ2-5, with 9 positions matching TRBD1. This CDR3 has 14 amino acids. Germline CDR1 DFQATT, CDR2 SNEGSKA (reference sequence). Trimming removed 5 bases from V and 4 bases from J; junction bases left unmatched: 8. In DNA, the CDR3 is TGCAGTGCTGCCCCGGGACAGGGAGCAGAGACCCAGTACTTC. It yields the protein CSAAPGQGAETQYF.

This clonotype was seen a handful of times. DNA of the CDR3: TGTGCCAGCTCACCGCAGAGCGGGTACAATGAGCAGTTCTTC. Protein sequence: CASSPQSGYNEQFF. The chain links TRBV18 to TRBJ2-1, with D maybe TRBD2 (6 bases). This CDR3 spans 14 amino acids. Per germline, CDR1 KGHSH and CDR2 LQKENI. V was pared by 3 bases and J by 4 bases, with 10 bases between.

In its sample, this clonotype was seen many times. The V gene is TRBV12-3 or TRBV12-4, the J gene TRBJ1-5, with TRBD1 identical over 7 bases. The J segment lost 5 bases and the V segment lost 6 bases, leaving 4 bases of the junction unmatched. The CDR3 is 13 amino acids. CDR3 sequence (DNA): TGTGCCAGCAGCCCAGGGGGTTATCAGCCCCAGCATTTT. Its protein product is CASSPGGYQPQHF.

This clonotype was detected a few times. The gene calls are TRBV18 and TRBJ1-5; no clear D gene. Looked up from germline, CDR1 is KGHSH and CDR2 is LQKENI. This CDR3 has 13 residues. Trimming took off 3 bases at V and 8 bases at J, with 11 bases between the two ends. The CDR3 sequence is CASSPTNSEPQHF. The CDR3 bases are TGTGCCAGCTCACCTACCAATTCGGAGCCCCAGCATTTT. Combining the CDR3 with reference TRBV18 and TRBJ1-5 gives the whole variable domain NAGVMQNPRHLVRRRGQEARLRCSPMKGHSHVYWYRQLPEEGLKFMVYLQKENIIDESGMPKERFSAEFPKEGPSILRIQQVVRGDSAAYFCASSPTNSEPQHFGDGTRLSIL.

In DNA, the CDR3 is TGCAGTGCTACACTCCTGGGCCACTACACAGATACGCAGTATTTT. Translation gives CSATLLGHYTDTQYF. The chain couples TRBV20-1 to TRBJ2-3; D uncertain. V lost 4 bases and J lost 2, with 16 bases in between. CDR3 length equals 15 residues. The germline V gene has CDR1 DFQATT and CDR2 SNEGSKA (reference sequence).

This chain uses TRBV20-1 with TRBJ1-6; the match to TRBD1 covers 12 bases. V was clipped by 3 bases and J by 7 bases; unmatched bases: 13. The CDR3 contains 18 residues. Germline values: CDR1 DFQATT, CDR2 SNEGSKA (reference sequence). The CDR3 spells CSARGQGATTYSNSPLHF. DNA of the CDR3: TGCAGTGCTAGGGGACAGGGGGCGACGACCTACTCGAATTCACCCCTCCACTTT.

This clonotype was counted only a few times. This sequence joins TRBV15 and TRBJ2-3; D is possibly TRBD1 (6 bases). This CDR3 region has 16 residues. V was cut by 0 bases and J by 3 bases, with 13 bases left in between. CDR1 and CDR2 (germline): LNHNV, YYDKDF (reference sequence). CDR3 coding DNA: TGTGCCACCAGCAGAGAGAGGGCAGGGGCAACAGATACGCAGTATTTT. Translated, it gives CATSRERAGATDTQYF.

V gene TRBV6-5 combines with J gene TRBJ2-2; 7 bases are shared with TRBD2. After removal of 4 bases from V and 5 bases from J, the junction contained 7 bases not matched to a gene. CDR1 is MNHEY, CDR2 SVGAGI, per germline. The CDR3 length is 15 residues. The CDR3: CASSSSWGGTGELFF. The CDR3 region has the DNA TGTGCCAGCAGTTCGAGTTGGGGGGGGACCGGGGAGCTGTTTTTT.

There are a few counts of this clonotype. The chain combines TRBV9 with TRBJ1-4; 7 bases agree with TRBD1. Per the germline V gene, CDR1 is SGDLS and CDR2 is YYNGEE. V shed 2 bases, J shed 8 bases, and the junction held 3 bases outside the gene matches. The CDR3 covers 13 residues. The CDR3: CASSVGGGEKLFF. The CDR3 DNA reads as TGTGCCAGCAGCGTCGGAGGGGGCGAAAAACTGTTTTTT. Drawing the rest from reference TRBV9 and TRBJ1-4, the complete variable domain is DSGVTQTPKHLITATGQRVTLRCSPRSGDLSVYWYQQSLDQGLQFLIQYYNGEERAKGNILERFSAQQFPDLHSELNLSSLELGDSALYFCASSVGGGEKLFFGSGTQLSVL.

The sample holds many counts of this clonotype. The chain combines TRBV10-3 with TRBJ1-2; a possible D gene is TRBD1 (5 bases). The germline CDR1 and CDR2 sequences are ENHRY and SYGVKD. The CDR3 spans 13 residues. V was clipped by 5 bases and J by 5 bases, with 12 bases between them. For the CDR3, the DNA is TGTGCCATCAGTACCGGGACGGAATATGGCTACACCTTC. Translation: CAISTGTEYGYTF.

The chain has TRBV29-1 and TRBJ2-5; possibly TRBD1 for D (5 bases). Trimming left V 5 bases short and J 2 bases short, with 9 bases between. Germline values: CDR1 SQVTM, CDR2 ANQGSEA. This CDR3 comprises 12 residues. In DNA, the CDR3 is TGCAGCGTTTTGAAGGGGCAAGAGACCCAGTACTTC. Encoded protein: CSVLKGQETQYF.

This clonotype was seen repeatedly, ten times or more. V gene TRBV24-1 combines with J gene TRBJ2-5; a possible D gene is TRBD1 (6 bases). CDR3 length: 14 residues. The ends were cut back, 9 bases at V and 0 bases at J, with 13 bases in the middle. In germline, CDR1 is KGHDR, CDR2 SFDVKD. CDR3 amino acids: CATSGWDNQETQYF. DNA for the CDR3: TGTGCCACCTCCGGATGGGACAACCAAGAGACCCAGTACTTC.

This clonotype has ten or more counts. Compared with germline, one end of the junction differs, possibly owing to a read error. The chain uses TRBV7-2 and TRBJ1-2; 8 bases match TRBD1. The CDR3 runs 14 residues. Per germline, CDR1 SGHTA and CDR2 FQGNSA. This chain's CDR3 is CASSLAGTGYGYTF. The CDR3 nucleotides are TGTGCCAGCAGTTTAGCCGGGACAGGCTATGGCTACACCTTC.

The chain employs TRBV5-1 and TRBJ2-1; perhaps TRBD1 as D (5 bases). There are 14 residues in the CDR3. Germline CDR1 and CDR2: SGHRS and YFSETQ. The germline V and J ends were trimmed by 5 bases and 0 bases, with 9 bases remaining between them. The CDR3 protein is CASRTVSSYNEQFF. DNA of the CDR3: TGCGCCAGCAGGACAGTTAGCTCCTACAATGAGCAGTTCTTC.

The V and J genes are TRBV12-3 or TRBV12-4 and TRBJ2-7, with D possibly TRBD2 on 6 matching bases. With 7 bases removed from V and 2 bases from J, the gap between germline ends came to 27 bases. The CDR3 is 18 amino acids. The CDR3 spells CASTATGGTGLGAYEQYF. CDR3 nucleotide sequence: TGTGCCAGCACCGCCACGGGCGGGACTGGTTTGGGGGCCTACGAGCAGTACTTC.

V and J are TRBV24-1 and TRBJ2-5; the D is unclear. V lost 2 bases and J lost 7, with 16 bases in between. Germline V CDR1 and CDR2: KGHDR, SFDVKD. The CDR3 spans 15 residues. CDR3 protein: CATSDSQSDSGTQYF. In DNA, the CDR3 is TGTGCCACCAGTGATTCCCAGTCTGACTCAGGGACCCAGTACTTC.

V usage is TRBV11-2 and J usage is TRBJ2-2, with D possibly being TRBD1 (6 bases). CDR3 size: 14 residues. Germline-derived CDR1 and CDR2 are SGHAT and FQNNGV. V lost 5 bases and J lost 5, with 12 bases in between. The CDR3 bases are TGTGCCAGCAGCCTCGGACAGTCTACCGGGGAGCTGTTTTTT. It encodes CASSLGQSTGELFF.

V gene TRBV28 combines with J gene TRBJ2-7; D is perhaps TRBD1 (6 bases). The V gene lost 3 bases and the J gene lost 0 bases, with 15 bases spanning the gap. The V gene's germline CDR1 is MDHEN and CDR2 SYDVKM. The CDR3 is made up of 16 amino acids. CDR3 nucleotides: TGTGCCAGCAGTTTTCGACCCCACAGGGTCTCCTACGAGCAGTACTTC. Its translation is CASSFRPHRVSYEQYF.

This clonotype showed up many times. Here the CDR3 reads CSAIRGVWNQPQHF. The CDR3 DNA reads as TGCAGTGCTATAAGGGGGGTGTGGAATCAGCCCCAGCATTTT. V and J are TRBV20-1 and TRBJ1-5, with D possibly matching TRBD1 (6 bases). The CDR3 runs to 14 residues. Trimming took 4 bases from V and 4 from J, leaving 14 bases between them. The V gene's germline CDR1 is DFQATT and CDR2 SNEGSKA (reference sequence).

This clonotype was picked up many times. The chain joins TRBV12-3 or TRBV12-4 to TRBJ1-5; D not resolved. CDR3 size: 12 residues. V was clipped by 5 bases and J by 9 bases, with 11 bases between them. CDR3 DNA: TGTGCCAGCAGTCAGGACGCCCCGCCCCAGCATTTT. Translated: CASSQDAPPQHF.

This clonotype was seen a handful of times. The rearrangement links TRBV30 to TRBJ2-7; the D gene is possibly TRBD2 (6 bases). Per germline, CDR1 GTSNPN and CDR2 SVGIG (reference sequence). The CDR3 sequence is 14 residues long. The V and J ends lost 7 bases and 5 bases respectively, with 21 bases between them. In DNA form, the CDR3 reads TGTGCCTACCAGACGAGACTAGTGATGAACGAGCAGTACTTC. Protein: CAYQTRLVMNEQYF.